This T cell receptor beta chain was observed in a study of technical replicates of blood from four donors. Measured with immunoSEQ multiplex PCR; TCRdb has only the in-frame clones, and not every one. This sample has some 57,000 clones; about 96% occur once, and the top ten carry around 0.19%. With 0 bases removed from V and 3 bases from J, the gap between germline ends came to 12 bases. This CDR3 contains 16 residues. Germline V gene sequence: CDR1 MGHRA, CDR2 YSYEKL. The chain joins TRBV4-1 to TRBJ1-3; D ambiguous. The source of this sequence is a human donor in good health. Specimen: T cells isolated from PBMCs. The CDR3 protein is CASSQDPGSLGNTIYF. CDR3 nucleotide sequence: TGCGCCAGCAGCCAAGATCCGGGTTCCCTTGGAAACACCATATATTTT.